This TCR beta chain was identified in a study of blood T cell repertoires in COVID-19. For the study at large: In each case, the material was cDNA or gDNA derived from T cells, B-cell-depleted T cells, or PBMCs.

The table came from immunoSEQ multiplex PCR; TCRdb's copy has only in-frame clones and leaves some out. This sample has roughly 59,000 clones; 70% to 80% occur once, and the top ten carry nearly 10%. The CDR3 contains 14 residues. The trim removed 5 bases at V and 4 bases at J, leaving 7 bases unmatched. Germline CDR1 SEHNR, CDR2 FQNEAQ (reference sequence). Ten or more counts support this clone. The sequence derives from a human donor in a cohort sampled during active COVID-19. Sequenced material: peripheral blood. This chain joins TRBV7-9 and TRBJ1-1; 7 nucleotides agree with TRBD1. CDR3 sequence reads: CASSPRQGSTEAFF. The CDR3 bases are TGTGCCAGCAGCCCGAGACAGGGTTCCACTGAAGCTTTCTTT. The variable domain in full, completed from reference TRBV7-9 and TRBJ1-1, reads DTGVSQNPRHKITKRGQNVTFRCDPISEHNRLYWYRQTLGQGPEFLTYFQNEAQLEKSRLLSDRFSAERPKGSFSTLEIQRTEQGDSAMYLCASSPRQGSTEAFFGQGTRLTVV.